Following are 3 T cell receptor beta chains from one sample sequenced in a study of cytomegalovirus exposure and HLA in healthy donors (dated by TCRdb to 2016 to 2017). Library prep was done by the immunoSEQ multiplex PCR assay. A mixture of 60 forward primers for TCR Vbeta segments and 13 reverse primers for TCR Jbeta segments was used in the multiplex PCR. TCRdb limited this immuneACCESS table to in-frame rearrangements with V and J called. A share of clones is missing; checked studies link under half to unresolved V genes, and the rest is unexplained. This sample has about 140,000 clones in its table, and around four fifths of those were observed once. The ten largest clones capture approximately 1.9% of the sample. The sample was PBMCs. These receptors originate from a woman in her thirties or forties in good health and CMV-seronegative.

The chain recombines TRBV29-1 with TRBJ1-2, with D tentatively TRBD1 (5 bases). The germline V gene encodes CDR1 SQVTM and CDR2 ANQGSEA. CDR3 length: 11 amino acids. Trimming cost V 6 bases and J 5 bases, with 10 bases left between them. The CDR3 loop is CSVQAAYGYTF. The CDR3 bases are TGCAGCGTACAGGCTGCGTATGGCTACACCTTC.

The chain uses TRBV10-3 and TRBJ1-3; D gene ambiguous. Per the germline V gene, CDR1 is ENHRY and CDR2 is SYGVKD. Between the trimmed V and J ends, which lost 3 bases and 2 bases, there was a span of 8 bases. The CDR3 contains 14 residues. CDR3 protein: CAISEAIAGNTIYF. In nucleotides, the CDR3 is TGTGCCATCAGTGAAGCTATAGCTGGAAACACCATATATTTT.

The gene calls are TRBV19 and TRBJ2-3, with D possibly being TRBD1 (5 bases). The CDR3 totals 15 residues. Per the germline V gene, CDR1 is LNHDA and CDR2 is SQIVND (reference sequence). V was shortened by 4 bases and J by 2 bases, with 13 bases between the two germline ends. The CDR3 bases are TGTGCCAGTAGTAGCACCGTGGGGCCCACAGATACGCAGTATTTT. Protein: CASSSTVGPTDTQYF.